Included here is one T cell receptor (beta chain) sequence, with context. This sample was included in a study of T cell responses to AZD1222 COVID-19 vaccine. Profiled with immunoSEQ multiplex PCR; TCRdb holds only in-frame clones, not every one. Altogether some 180,000 clones are present, approximately 90% being singletons, with the ten largest covering under 8%. V shed 2 bases and J 7 bases; nucleotides not matched to a gene: 12. The CDR3 spans 16 residues. The germline gives CDR1 MNHNY, CDR2 SVGAGI (reference sequence). Material: peripheral blood, obtained on day 0 of AZD1222 vaccination. V and J are TRBV6-6 and TRBJ1-2; 8 positions match TRBD1. The clonotype was recovered from an adult in good health. DNA of the CDR3: TGTGCCAGCAGTTACGAGTCCGCAGGGGGCCGGCGTGGCTACACCTTC. It codes for CASSYESAGGRRGYTF.